This T cell receptor beta chain appears in the sequencing data of a study of beta chain features in type 1 diabetes. Germline trimming cut 2 bases from V and 5 bases from J; bases unmatched to any gene: 10. This CDR3 spans 16 amino acids. CDR1 and CDR2 from the germline V gene are SGHRS and YFSETQ. Expressed TCRB transcripts were sequenced because the isolated RNA had all been reverse transcribed beforehand. Sequencing used immunoSEQ multiplex PCR; TCRdb keeps in-frame clones, though not all of them. The repertoire holds over 100,000 clones, with approximately 39% as singletons. This clone was counted a few times.

This receptor was identified in a young woman in good health. The material sequenced was stem cell memory CD4+ T cells from blood. The J gene is TRBJ2-5, the V gene TRBV5-1; TRBD2 aligns across 9 bases. The CDR3 nucleotides are TGCGCCAGCAGCTTTCGGGCAGCGGGAGGCGGTGAGACCCAGTACTTC. Translating it yields CASSFRAAGGGETQYF.